One TCR beta chain is described in this entry. Its specificity is not known. Reverse transcription of all isolated RNA meant that expressed TCRB transcripts were sequenced. Some clones are missing from TCRdb's copy, which holds only in-frame ones; the method was immunoSEQ multiplex PCR. This table has 150,000 to 200,000 clones, about 8% appearing once. The V end lost 7 bases, the J end lost 2 bases, and 3 bases lay between the germline ends. CDR1 and CDR2 (germline): MDHEN, SYDVKM. CDR3 size: 11 residues. This sample stems from a study of beta chain features in type 1 diabetes. Across the whole study: There was similarity between patients and healthy donors in age, gender and cell yields.

Study-wide results and limits: In all four CD4+ subsets, TCRB CDR3 length was significantly, moderately reduced in type 1 diabetes.

This TCR was sampled from a woman aged 40 to 50 with type 1 diabetes. Sequenced input: central memory CD4+ T cells from blood. The rearrangement joins TRBV28 to TRBJ2-4; D uncertain. The CDR3 spells CASTSKNIQYF. The CDR3 DNA reads as TGTGCCAGCACCTCCAAAAACATTCAGTACTTC.